These 14 T cell receptor beta chains share one sample of origin, sequenced in a study of T-cell reconstitution after alpha-beta-depleted transplantation in children. Researchers prepared the TCRbeta library using unique molecular identifiers, the study reports. TCRdb re-called the PCR reads with MiXCR, one entry per CDR3 protein. The data show hundreds of thousands of distinct CDR3 sequences, around 13% seen once. Source: PBMCs, mostly from graft donor cells, taken 360 days after TCRalphabeta/CD19-depleted stem cell transplant. The source is a male patient aged 10-17 years who had a stem cell transplant for acute myeloid leukemia, so the T cells may come from the graft donor.

Only a few counts were recorded for this clonotype. This chain uses TRBV11-3 with TRBJ2-1; perhaps D is TRBD1 or TRBD2 (7 bases each). CDR1 is SGHNT, CDR2 YENEEA, per germline. The CDR3 has 15 amino acids. With 4 bases removed from V and 0 bases from J, the gap between germline ends came to 10 bases. CDR3 protein: CASSSRGGSYNEQFF. The CDR3 bases are TGTGCCAGCAGCTCCAGGGGGGGCTCCTACAATGAGCAGTTCTTC. The variable domain in full, with the rest retrieved from reference TRBV11-3 and TRBJ2-1, is EAGVVQSPRYKIIEKKQPVAFWCNPISGHNTLYWYLQNLGQGPELLIRYENEEAVDDSQLPKDRFSAERLKGVDSTLKIQPAELGDSAVYLCASSSRGGSYNEQFFGPGTRLTVL.

The sample holds a few counts of this clonotype. The rearrangement uses TRBV9 and TRBJ2-7, with 9 positions matching TRBD2. In germline, CDR1 is SGDLS, CDR2 YYNGEE. V was pared by 4 bases and J by 3 bases, with 8 bases of the junction left unmatched. This CDR3 is 15 amino acids long. CDR3 sequence reads: CASSRVAGEDYEQYF. CDR3 DNA: TGTGCCAGCAGCAGAGTAGCGGGAGAAGACTACGAGCAGTACTTC.

This clonotype was found a few times. CDR3 sequence reads: CSARDGAGAQPQHF. The CDR3 nucleotides read TGCAGTGCTAGAGACGGGGCAGGGGCGCAGCCCCAGCATTTT. The gene calls are TRBV20-1 and TRBJ1-5; the D gene is possibly TRBD1 (6 bases). CDR3 length equals 14 residues. Trimming removed 0 bases from V and 7 bases from J, with 13 bases in between. Germline V gene sequence: CDR1 DFQATT, CDR2 SNEGSKA (reference sequence).

About this clonotype: A clone one base away is much larger, so this may be a read error. The chain has TRBV2 and TRBJ2-7; possible D gene TRBD1, 5 bases. The germline gives CDR1 SNHLY, CDR2 FYNNEI. The V end lost 8 bases, the J end lost 4 bases, and 15 bases lay between the germline ends. CDR3 size: 13 residues. CDR3 protein: CASWGGRLYEQYF. The CDR3 DNA reads as TGTGCCAGCTGGGGCGGACGGCTGTACGAGCAGTACTTC.

V is TRBV30 and J is TRBJ2-5; 12 bases are shared with TRBD1. V lost 1 base to trimming and J lost 5 bases; unmatched junction nucleotides: 5. The germline CDR1 and CDR2 sequences are GTSNPN and SVGIG (reference sequence). The CDR3 is 15 amino acids. The CDR3, as DNA: TGTGCCTGGAGTGGGGACAGGGGGCGGACGGAGACCCAGTACTTC. Translated: CAWSGDRGRTETQYF. Together with reference TRBV30 and TRBJ2-5, the CDR3 gives the full variable domain: SQTIHQWPATLVQPVGSPLSLECTVEGTSNPNLYWYRQAAGRGLQLLFYSVGIGQISSEVPQNLSASRPQDRQFILSSKKLLLSDSGFYLCAWSGDRGRTETQYFGPGTRLLVL.

The CDR3 nucleotides are TGTGCCAGCTCACCCAAGGTGGGCTTCCGGGCAAGAACTATGTACCAAGAGACCCAGTACTTC. Translated: CASSPKVGFRARTMYQETQYF. V usage is TRBV18 and J usage is TRBJ2-5; D call uncertain. Germline values: CDR1 KGHSH, CDR2 LQKENI. CDR3 length equals 21 residues. V was cut by 3 bases and J by 0 bases, with 29 bases left in between.

The V and J genes are TRBV20-1 and TRBJ2-2; weak D call: TRBD2 (6 bases). V lost 6 bases and J lost 6, with 26 bases in between. CDR1 is DFQATT, CDR2 SNEGSKA, per germline (reference sequence). This CDR3 is 17 amino acids long. Written as DNA, the CDR3 is TGCAGTGCCTCTACCGGGAGCATTGTGGGAAACGCCGGGGAGCTGTTTTTT. Its translation is CSASTGSIVGNAGELFF.

The chain combines TRBV9 with TRBJ2-7; D is undetermined. Germline CDR1 and CDR2: SGDLS and YYNGEE. CDR3 size: 13 residues. Trimming cost V 0 bases and J 2 bases, with 6 bases left between them. The CDR3 spells CASSVDPTYEQYF. CDR3 in DNA: TGTGCCAGCAGCGTAGACCCCACCTACGAGCAGTACTTC. The full variable domain, its missing parts supplied by reference TRBV9 and TRBJ2-7, is DSGVTQTPKHLITATGQRVTLRCSPRSGDLSVYWYQQSLDQGLQFLIQYYNGEERAKGNILERFSAQQFPDLHSELNLSSLELGDSALYFCASSVDPTYEQYFGPGTRLTVT.

V and J are TRBV20-1 and TRBJ2-1; possibly TRBD1 for D (6 bases). The CDR3 length is 17 residues. The germline V gene encodes CDR1 DFQATT and CDR2 SNEGSKA (reference sequence). V lost 0 bases, J lost 8 bases, and 23 bases lay in between. Here the CDR3 reads CSARDDLLGGAVHEQFF. DNA for the CDR3: TGCAGTGCTAGAGATGACCTATTAGGGGGAGCCGTCCATGAGCAGTTCTTC.

The chain is built from TRBV12-3 or TRBV12-4 and TRBJ1-6; D not certain. The length of the CDR3 is 16 residues. Trimming removed 2 bases at V and 4 bases at J, with 12 bases between. For the CDR3, the DNA is TGTGCCAGCAGTTTAACCAGCGGCGGGTATAATTCACCCCTCCACTTT. As protein: CASSLTSGGYNSPLHF.

This clonotype has a count of ten or more. V and J are TRBV12-3 or TRBV12-4 and TRBJ1-1; TRBD1 might be the D (6 bases). V was trimmed by 6 bases and J by 6 bases, leaving 14 bases between them. The CDR3 consists of 13 residues. The CDR3 DNA reads as TGTGCCAGCAGCCGACAGGTAGTCGCTGAAGCTTTCTTT. Amino acid sequence: CASSRQVVAEAFF.

There are a few counts of this clonotype. The gene calls are TRBV20-1 and TRBJ1-5, with 7 bases lining up with TRBD1. Germline-derived CDR1 and CDR2 are DFQATT and SNEGSKA (reference sequence). The CDR3 sequence is 16 residues long. The trim removed 1 base at V and 7 bases at J, leaving 13 bases unmatched. CDR3 nucleotides: TGCAGTGCTAGAGGGGGGTGGAGGGGGCCAGGACAGCCCCAGCATTTT. Its protein product is CSARGGWRGPGQPQHF.

J is TRBJ1-1 and V is TRBV6-2 or TRBV6-3; D not resolved. V lost 7 bases, J lost 3 bases, and 9 bases lay in between. Germline CDR1 is MNHEY and CDR2 is SVGEGT. This CDR3 has 12 residues. In DNA, the CDR3 is TGTGCCAGCAATCCGGGGTACACTGAAGCTTTCTTT. Its protein product is CASNPGYTEAFF.

The chain recombines TRBV20-1 with TRBJ2-2; 9 bases are shared with TRBD2. Germline V CDR1 and CDR2: DFQATT, SNEGSKA (reference sequence). After removal of 6 bases from V and 1 base from J, the junction contained 9 bases not matched to a gene. There are 16 residues in the CDR3. Here the CDR3 reads CSAPPPAGGNTGELFF. DNA for the CDR3: TGCAGTGCCCCTCCCCCAGCGGGGGGGAACACCGGGGAGCTGTTTTTT.